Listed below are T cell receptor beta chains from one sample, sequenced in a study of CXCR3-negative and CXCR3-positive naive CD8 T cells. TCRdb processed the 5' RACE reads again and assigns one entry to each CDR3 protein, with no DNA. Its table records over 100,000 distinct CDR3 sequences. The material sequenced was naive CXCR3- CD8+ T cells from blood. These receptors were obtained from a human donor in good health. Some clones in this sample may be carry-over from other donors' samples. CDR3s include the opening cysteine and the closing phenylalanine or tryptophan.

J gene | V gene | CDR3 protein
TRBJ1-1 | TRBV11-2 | CASSLVGTATEAFF
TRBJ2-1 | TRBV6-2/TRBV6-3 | CASSYWTGTVNEQFF
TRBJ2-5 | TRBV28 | CASSSLSGAGDQETQYF
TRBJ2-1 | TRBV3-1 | CASSQVGPTYNEQFF
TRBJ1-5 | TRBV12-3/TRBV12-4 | CASSPTGVINQPQHF
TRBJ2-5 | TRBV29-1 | CSVARQYQETQYF
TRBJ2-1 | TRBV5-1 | CASSLLSGHYNEQFF
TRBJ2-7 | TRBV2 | CASSEFGQYEQYF
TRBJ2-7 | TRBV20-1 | CSARTGLDYEQYF
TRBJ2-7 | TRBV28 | CASSLRVAESSYEQYF
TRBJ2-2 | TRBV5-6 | CASSYYGGELFF
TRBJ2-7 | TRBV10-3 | CAISEDGKSYEQYF
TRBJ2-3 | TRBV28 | CASSLWSGDTDTQYF
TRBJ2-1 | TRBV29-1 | CSANGEPSYNEQFF
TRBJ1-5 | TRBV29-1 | CSVRDADQPQHF
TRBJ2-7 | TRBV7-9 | CASSFVAGVRHEQYF
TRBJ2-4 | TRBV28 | CASSFRGHAKNIQYF
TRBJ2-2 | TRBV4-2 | CASSQGSRLGDRTNTGELFF
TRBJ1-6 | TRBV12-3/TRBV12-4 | CASSQGHNSPLHF
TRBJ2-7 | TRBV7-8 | CASSITRGGLTGASRYEQYF